These 16 T cell receptor beta chains were sequenced from one sample in a study of regulatory T cells in long-lasting Graves disease. Combining iRepertoire HTBI primers with Arm-PCR of CDR3 regions, the authors built TCR beta libraries. MiXCR was run by TCRdb on the multiplex PCR reads, yielding one entry per CDR3 protein. Altogether about 620,000 distinct CDR3 sequences are present, 15% to 20% being singletons, with the ten largest covering 18%. Time point noted: newly diagnosed GD, antithyroid drugs for less than 3 months. The authors made the TCR library using RNA they extracted from PBMCs. These sequences were also reported in another study, on T cells in Graves' hyperthyroidism and ophthalmopathy.

The sequences come from peripheral blood mononuclear cells (PBMCs), collected at new diagnosis, from a patient treated with antithyroid drugs. The receptors shown here come from a woman between 25 and 40 years old with Graves disease.

The chain has TRBV7-2 and TRBJ2-1, with D maybe TRBD2 (5 bases). The J call may be incorrect, as the DNA end agrees better with TRBJ2-7. The V gene's germline CDR1 is SGHTA and CDR2 FQGNSA. This CDR3 is built from 15 residues. CDR3 residues: CASSFSGLIYNEQYF. The CDR3 DNA follows: TGTGCCAGCAGCTTTTCTGGACTGATTTACAATGAGCAGTACTTC.

V and J are TRBV7-2 and TRBJ2-5; D gene ambiguous. The CDR3 has 17 amino acids. Per germline, CDR1 SGHTA and CDR2 FQGNSA. With 1 base removed from V and 7 bases from J, the gap between germline ends came to 22 bases. Here the CDR3 DNA reads TGTGCCAGCAGCTTAGAGCCCGGACGGGTTAATCTTGCGACCCAGTACTTC. Amino acids: CASSLEPGRVNLATQYF.

This clonotype has ten or more counts. The rearrangement uses TRBV3-1 and TRBJ1-1; D remains ambiguous. V lost 1 base and J lost 1, with 7 bases in between. CDR1 is LGHDT and CDR2 is YNNKEL in the germline V gene (reference sequence). The CDR3 contains 14 residues. Here the CDR3 reads CASSQGLQNTEAFF. Written as DNA, the CDR3 is TGTGCCAGCAGCCAAGGACTTCAGAACACTGAAGCTTTCTTT.

This clonotype was detected only a few times. V usage is TRBV27 and J usage is TRBJ2-1; the D gene could be TRBD1 or TRBD2 (5 bases each). Trimming took off 6 bases at V and 5 bases at J, with 23 bases between the two ends. Germline values: CDR1 MNHEY, CDR2 SMNVEV (reference sequence). This CDR3 is built from 17 residues. The CDR3 region has the DNA TGTGCCAGCAGCCCCCTTGGGACCGCCAATACACACAATGAGCAGTTCTTC. It yields the protein CASSPLGTANTHNEQFF.

The rearrangement links TRBV10-3 to TRBJ2-5, with D unclear. The CDR3 is made up of 14 amino acids. Germline CDR1 is ENHRY and CDR2 is SYGVKD. V was shortened by 7 bases and J by 3 bases, with 15 bases between the two germline ends. The CDR3 nucleotides are TGTGCCATCAACGCAGGTATATATGAAGAGACCCAGTACTTC. Protein sequence: CAINAGIYEETQYF.

This clonotype was picked up a small number of times. The chain uses TRBV29-1 and TRBJ1-2; weak D call: TRBD1 (5 bases). This CDR3 contains 11 residues. Germline V gene lookup returns CDR1 SQVTM and CDR2 ANQGSEA. V was trimmed by 7 bases and J by 3 bases, leaving 9 bases between them. The DNA of the CDR3 is TGCAGCGGGGTCAGGGACTATGGCTACACCTTC. It yields the protein CSGVRDYGYTF.

The J gene is TRBJ2-1, the V gene TRBV19; D gene unclear. The germline V and J ends were trimmed by 2 bases and 5 bases, with 7 bases remaining between them. This CDR3 contains 13 residues. Germline assignment: CDR1 LNHDA and CDR2 SQIVND (reference sequence). The CDR3 coding sequence is TGTGCCAGTAGTATAACACTGGACAATGAGCAGTTCTTC. This gives the protein CASSITLDNEQFF.

On this clonotype itself: An end of the junction does not agree with germline; a read error may underlie this. The rearrangement links TRBV7-7 to TRBJ2-1, with D possibly TRBD2 on 6 matching bases. This CDR3 is built from 15 residues. Germline V gene data show CDR1 as SSHAT and CDR2 as FNYEAQ (reference sequence). CDR3 residues: CASSLGGGATNEQFF. The CDR3 DNA reads as TGTGCTAGCAGCTTAGGAGGCGGGGCTACCAATGAGCAGTTCTTC.

Remarks on this clonotype: An end of the junction does not agree with germline; a read error may underlie this. CDR3 sequence (DNA): TGCAGTGCAGGCGGTAGCGGGAGGTTCGGGGGGCTGTTTTTT. Translating it yields CSAGGSGRFGGLFF. V gene TRBV20-1 combines with J gene TRBJ2-2; 10 bases fit TRBD2. Looked up from germline, CDR1 is DFQATT and CDR2 is SNEGSKA (reference sequence). This CDR3 comprises 14 residues.

This clonotype was observed a few times. The chain is built from TRBV29-1 and TRBJ2-4, with 9 bases identical to TRBD2. The CDR3 covers 17 residues. V was clipped by 3 bases and J by 6 bases; unmatched bases: 15. The V gene's germline CDR1 is SQVTM and CDR2 ANQGSEA. CDR3 DNA: TGCAGCGTTGAGCTCCAGGGAGGGTTAGCGGGAGTAAACATTCAGTACTTC. It codes for CSVELQGGLAGVNIQYF. Complete variable domain (other parts from reference TRBV29-1 and TRBJ2-4): SAVISQKPSRDICQRGTSLTIQCQVDSQVTMMFWYRQQPGQSLTLIATANQGSEATYESGFVIDKFPISRPNLTFSTLTVSNMSPEDSSIYLCSVELQGGLAGVNIQYFGAGTRLSVL.

In its sample, this clonotype was seen a few times. CDR3 sequence reads: CASSFGETRAGELFF. The CDR3, as DNA: TGCGCCAGCAGCTTCGGGGAAACCCGGGCCGGGGAGCTGTTTTTT. V gene TRBV5-1 combines with J gene TRBJ2-2, with D perhaps TRBD2 (5 bases). V gave up 2 bases and J gave up 6 bases, with 14 bases separating them. The CDR3 length is 15 residues. Germline values: CDR1 SGHRS, CDR2 YFSETQ.

This CDR3 reads CSARDSGRSDNEQFF. The CDR3 nucleotides are TGCAGTGCTAGAGACAGCGGGAGGTCCGACAATGAGCAGTTCTTC. The chain carries TRBV20-1 and TRBJ2-1, with TRBD2 matching 9 bases. The CDR3 is 15 amino acids. CDR1 is DFQATT and CDR2 is SNEGSKA in the germline V gene (reference sequence). The junction had 5 bases not matched to a gene; V was cut back by 0 bases and J by 5 bases.

This clonotype was counted at least ten times. The rearrangement joins TRBV11-2 to TRBJ1-3; unclear D gene. This CDR3 is built from 15 residues. Between the trimmed V and J ends, which lost 1 base and 0 bases, there was a span of 7 bases. Germline CDR1 SGHAT, CDR2 FQNNGV. CDR3 loop: CASSLAAHSGNTIYF. Written as DNA, the CDR3 is TGTGCCAGCAGCTTAGCGGCACACTCTGGAAACACCATATATTTT.

In its sample, this clonotype was seen many times. The chain employs TRBV6-2 or TRBV6-3 and TRBJ2-1; the D is unclear. The CDR3 is made up of 15 amino acids. Germline CDR1 MNHEY, CDR2 SVGEGT. With 5 bases removed from V and 0 bases from J, the gap between germline ends came to 11 bases. CDR3 residues: CASSKGGRSYNEQFF. The CDR3, as DNA: TGTGCCAGCAGTAAAGGCGGTCGCTCCTACAATGAGCAGTTCTTC.

In its sample, this clonotype was seen a few times. The CDR3 protein is CASSRQGSSGEQYF. The DNA for the CDR3 is TGTGCCAGCAGCCGCCAAGGATCTTCGGGAGAGCAGTACTTC. V gene TRBV3-1 combines with J gene TRBJ2-7, with a weak D call TRBD2 (5 bases). Germline V CDR1 and CDR2: LGHDT, YNNKEL (reference sequence). The ends were cut back, 4 bases at V and 7 bases at J, with 17 bases in the middle. The CDR3 has 14 residues.

V and J are TRBV27 and TRBJ1-2, with D hard to call. CDR1 is MNHEY, CDR2 SMNVEV, per germline (reference sequence). The CDR3 is made up of 13 amino acids. The germline V and J ends were trimmed by 5 bases and 3 bases, with 10 bases remaining between them. This chain's CDR3 is CASSVNIDYGYTF. The CDR3 DNA reads as TGTGCCAGCAGTGTAAACATTGACTATGGCTACACCTTC.